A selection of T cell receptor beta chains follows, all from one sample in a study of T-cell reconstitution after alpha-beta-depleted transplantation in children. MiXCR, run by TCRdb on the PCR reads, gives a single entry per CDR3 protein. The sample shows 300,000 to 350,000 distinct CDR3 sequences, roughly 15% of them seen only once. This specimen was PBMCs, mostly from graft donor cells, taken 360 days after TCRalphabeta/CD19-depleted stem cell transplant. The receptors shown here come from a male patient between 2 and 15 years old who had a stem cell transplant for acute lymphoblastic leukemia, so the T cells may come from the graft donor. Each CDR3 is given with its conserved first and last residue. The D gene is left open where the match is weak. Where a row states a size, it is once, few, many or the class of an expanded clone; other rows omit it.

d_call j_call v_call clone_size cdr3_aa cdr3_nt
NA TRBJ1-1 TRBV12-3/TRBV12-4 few CASSFGGHTEAFF TGTGCCAGCAGTTTCGGGGGCCACACTGAAGCTTTCTTT
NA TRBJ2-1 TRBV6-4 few CASSDSHNEQFF TGTGCCAGCAGTGACTCTCACAATGAGCAGTTCTTC
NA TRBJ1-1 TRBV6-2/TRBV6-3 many CASRPHRATEAFF TGTGCCAGCAGACCCCACAGAGCCACTGAAGCTTTCTTT
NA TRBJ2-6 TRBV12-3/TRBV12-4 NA CASSWWSSGANVLTF TGTGCCAGCAGTTGGTGGTCCTCTGGGGCCAACGTCCTGACTTTC
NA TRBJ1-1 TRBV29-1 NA CSVDRGRTEAFF TGCAGCGTTGATCGGGGGAGAACTGAAGCTTTCTTT
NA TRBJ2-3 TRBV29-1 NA CSVERGMSDTQYF TGCAGCGTTGAAAGAGGGATGTCAGATACGCAGTATTTT
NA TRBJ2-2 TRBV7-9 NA CASNSLEQAGELFF TGTGCCAGCAACTCTCTAGAGCAAGCCGGGGAGCTGTTTTTT
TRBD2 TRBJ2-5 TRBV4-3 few CASSQDRSSGSGETQYF TGCGCCAGCAGCCAAGATCGGTCTAGCGGGAGTGGTGAGACCCAGTACTTC
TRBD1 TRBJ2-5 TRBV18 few CASSRGQGAQETQYF TGTGCCAGCTCACGCGGACAGGGTGCCCAAGAGACCCAGTACTTC
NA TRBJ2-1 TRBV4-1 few CASSQLIASRNEQFF TGCGCCAGCAGCCAATTGATCGCTAGCCGGAATGAGCAGTTCTTC
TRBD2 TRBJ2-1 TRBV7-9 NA CASRLGTSLDEQFF TGTGCCAGCAGACTCGGGACTAGCCTAGATGAGCAGTTCTTC
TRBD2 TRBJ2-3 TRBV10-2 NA CASSDILAGAPDTQYF TGCGCCAGCAGTGATATACTAGCGGGAGCTCCAGATACGCAGTATTTT
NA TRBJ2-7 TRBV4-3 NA CASSQEEVGGYEQYF TGCGCCAGCAGCCAAGAGGAGGTGGGAGGTTACGAGCAGTACTTC
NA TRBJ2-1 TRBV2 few CASSRIAEGFYNEQFF TGTGCCAGCAGTAGAATTGCGGAGGGCTTTTACAATGAGCAGTTCTTC
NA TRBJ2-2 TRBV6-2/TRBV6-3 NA CASRQARVSNTGELFF TGTGCCAGCAGACAGGCCAGGGTTTCGAACACCGGGGAGCTGTTTTTT
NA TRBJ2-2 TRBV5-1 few CASSLRLADTGELFF TGCGCCAGCAGCTTGCGGCTAGCAGATACCGGGGAGCTGTTTTTT
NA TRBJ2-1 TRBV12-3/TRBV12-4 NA CATLKMGLGDEQFF TGTGCCACTCTGAAGATGGGGTTGGGAGATGAGCAGTTCTTC
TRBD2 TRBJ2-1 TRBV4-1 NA CASKLAVTYNEQFF TGCGCCAGCAAACTAGCGGTAACCTACAATGAGCAGTTCTTC
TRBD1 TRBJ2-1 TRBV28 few CASWGRDRGYSLTYNEQFF TGTGCCAGCTGGGGAAGGGACAGGGGGTATTCCCTCACCTACAATGAGCAGTTCTTC
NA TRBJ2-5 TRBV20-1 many CSATPGLAETQYF TGCAGTGCTACTCCCGGGCTTGCAGAGACCCAGTACTTC
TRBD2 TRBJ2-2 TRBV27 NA CASSLTPPLSGTGELFF TGTGCCAGCAGTTTAACCCCGCCGCTTAGCGGGACCGGGGAGCTGTTTTTT
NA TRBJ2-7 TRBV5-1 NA CASSFDGAYEQYF TGCGCCAGCAGCTTCGACGGGGCCTACGAGCAGTACTTC
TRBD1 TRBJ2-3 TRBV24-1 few CATSDSPGQTDPSTDTQYF TGTGCCACCAGTGATTCACCGGGACAGACAGACCCGAGCACAGATACGCAGTATTTT
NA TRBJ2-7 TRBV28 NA CASSYAPSYEQYF TGTGCCAGCAGTTACGCGCCATCCTACGAGCAGTACTTC
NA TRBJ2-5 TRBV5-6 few CASSLAGEKGETQYF TGTGCCAGCAGCTTGGCCGGGGAGAAAGGAGAGACCCAGTACTTC
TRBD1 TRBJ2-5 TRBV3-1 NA CASSKTGGKETQYF TGTGCCAGCAGCAAGACAGGGGGTAAAGAGACCCAGTACTTC
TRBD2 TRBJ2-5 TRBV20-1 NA CSALPPSGQETQYF TGCAGTGCCCTCCCCCCTAGCGGCCAAGAGACCCAGTACTTC
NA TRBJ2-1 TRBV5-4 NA CASSLVGVYNEQFF TGTGCCAGCAGCTTGGTGGGGGTGTACAATGAGCAGTTCTTC
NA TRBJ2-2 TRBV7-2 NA CASSLGGTALNTGELFF TGTGCCAGCAGCTTAGGGGGGACTGCCCTGAACACCGGGGAGCTGTTTTTT
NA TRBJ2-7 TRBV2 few CASSVWGLAGEQYF TGTGCCAGCAGTGTTTGGGGGCTAGCAGGCGAGCAGTACTTC
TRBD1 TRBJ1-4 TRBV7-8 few CASSARDSNEKLFF TGTGCCAGCAGCGCCCGGGACAGTAATGAAAAACTGTTTTTT
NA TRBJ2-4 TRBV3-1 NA CASSQDPRTVGENIQYF TGTGCCAGCAGCCAAGATCCCAGGACGGTAGGGGAAAACATTCAGTACTTC
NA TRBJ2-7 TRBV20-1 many CSASPGPDYEQYF TGCAGTGCTTCCCCGGGCCCCGACTACGAGCAGTACTTC
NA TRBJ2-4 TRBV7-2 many CASASEFAKNIQYF TGTGCCAGCGCTAGCGAGTTTGCCAAAAACATTCAGTACTTC
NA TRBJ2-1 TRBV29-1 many CSVATPGRGRYNEQFF TGCAGCGTAGCGACCCCCGGGAGGGGGCGTTACAATGAGCAGTTCTTC
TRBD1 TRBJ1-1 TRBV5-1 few CASSGGQHTEAFF TGCGCCAGCAGCGGGGGACAGCACACTGAAGCTTTCTTT
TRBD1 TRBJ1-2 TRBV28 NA CASSPDREWSYGYTF TGTGCCAGCAGCCCGGACAGGGAATGGTCCTATGGCTACACCTTC
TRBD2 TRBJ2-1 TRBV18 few CASSRVEREGIGEQFF TGTGCCAGCTCACGAGTGGAGCGGGAGGGGATAGGTGAGCAGTTCTTC
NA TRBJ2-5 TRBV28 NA CASTPWSVGIETQYF TGTGCCAGCACCCCTTGGTCGGTAGGGATAGAGACCCAGTACTTC
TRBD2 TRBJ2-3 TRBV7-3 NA CASTLGTSGSTDTQYF TGTGCCAGCACCTTAGGGACTAGCGGGAGTACAGATACGCAGTATTTT
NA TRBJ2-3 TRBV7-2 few CASSTLAMAQYF TGTGCCAGCAGCACCCTAGCGATGGCGCAGTATTTT
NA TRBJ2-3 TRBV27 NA CASSFTGEADTQYF TGTGCCAGCAGTTTTACGGGAGAGGCGGATACGCAGTATTTT
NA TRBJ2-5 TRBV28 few CASSLVLGGSGETQYF TGTGCCAGCAGTTTAGTTTTGGGGGGCTCGGGAGAGACCCAGTACTTC
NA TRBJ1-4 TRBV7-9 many CASSKDGSLNEKLFF TGTGCCAGCAGCAAGGACGGCAGCCTTAATGAAAAACTGTTTTTT
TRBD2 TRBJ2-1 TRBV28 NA CASSLSGTGLGGGEQFF TGTGCCAGCAGTTTGTCCGGTACGGGACTAGGAGGGGGTGAGCAGTTCTTC
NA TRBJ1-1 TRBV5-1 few CASSTTGLPTEAFF TGCGCCAGCAGCACTACAGGGCTGCCCACTGAAGCTTTCTTT
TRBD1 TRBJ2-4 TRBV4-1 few CASSPLGQKNIQYF TGCGCCAGCAGCCCCTTGGGACAGAAAAACATTCAGTACTTC